This TCR beta chain was documented in a study of T-cell memory formation after mild COVID-19. As for the study in general: TCR clusters were mostly donor specific.

With V trimmed by 1 base and J by 2 bases, 3 bases remained unmatched. The germline V gene encodes CDR1 LGHNT and CDR2 FRNRAP. The CDR3 extends over 16 amino acids. Worth noting for this clonotype: Its antigen is unidentified.

Study-level points and caveats: Clones from the second wave (peaking day 37) had unconfirmed SARS-CoV-2 specificity. The study found balanced CD4/CD8 in clones contracting day 15 to 85 and a CD4+ lean in later expanders. Clones which contracted sat mainly in CM and EM if CD4+, and in EMRA if CD8+.

Each CDR3 protein is one row after TCRdb ran MiXCR on the 5' RACE reads. This sample has about 470,000 distinct CDR3 sequences, with 18% found just once. This clonotype originated in an adult woman who had mild COVID-19 (a few samples of this study predate the infection). Cell type and time point are not known. Sequenced input: PBMCs or a T cell subset sorted from them (not recorded which). The chain employs TRBV12-5 and TRBJ2-1; TRBD1 matches at 9 bases. The CDR3 sequence: CASGLGTGEAYNEQFF. CDR3 bases: TGTGCTAGTGGTTTGGGGACAGGGGAGGCCTACAATGAGCAGTTCTTC.